The 2 T cell receptor beta chains below were found in one sample sequenced in a study of patients and donors after allogeneic stem cell transplantation. TCRdb recomputed calls from the RT-PCR reads with MiXCR, one row per CDR3 protein. This table has 900,000 to 1,000,000 distinct CDR3 sequences, roughly 18% appearing once. The material sequenced was blood, either unsorted or a sorted T cell fraction (not recorded which). The receptors come from a human donor who was either an allogeneic HSCT recipient or a stem cell or donor lymphocyte infusion donor (not recorded which). It is not recorded whose cells these are; they may come from a transplant donor.

This chain connects TRBV20-1 to TRBJ1-6; D might be TRBD1 (5 bases). The CDR3 covers 14 residues. Trimming cost V 6 bases and J 5 bases, with 14 bases left between them. CDR1 and CDR2 from the germline V gene are DFQATT and SNEGSKA (reference sequence). CDR3: CSARDLTNNSPLHF. As DNA, the CDR3 is TGCAGTGCGAGGGACCTAACCAATAATTCACCCCTCCACTTT.

This clonotype was observed many times. This chain connects TRBV5-1 to TRBJ1-1, with D possibly TRBD1 on 5 matching bases. V was clipped by 1 base and J by 2 bases, with 12 bases between them. CDR1 SGHRS and CDR2 YFSETQ come from the germline V gene. This CDR3 spans 15 amino acids. The DNA for the CDR3 is TGCGCCAGCAGCTTGAGCCAGGGTAGAAACACTGAAGCTTTCTTT. Protein sequence: CASSLSQGRNTEAFF.